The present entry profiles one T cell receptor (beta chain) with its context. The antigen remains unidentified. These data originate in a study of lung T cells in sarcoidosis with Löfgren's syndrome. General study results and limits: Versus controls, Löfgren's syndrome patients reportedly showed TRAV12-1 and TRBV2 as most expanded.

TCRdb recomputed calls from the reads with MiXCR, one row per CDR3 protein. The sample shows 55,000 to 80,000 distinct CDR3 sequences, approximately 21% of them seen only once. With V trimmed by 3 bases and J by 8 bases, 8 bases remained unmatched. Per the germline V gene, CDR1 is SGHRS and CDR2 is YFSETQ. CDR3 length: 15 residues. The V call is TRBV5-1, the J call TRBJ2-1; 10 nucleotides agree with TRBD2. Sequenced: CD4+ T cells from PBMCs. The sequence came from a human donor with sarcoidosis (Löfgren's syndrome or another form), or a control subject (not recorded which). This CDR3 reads CASSWTSGAEYEQFF. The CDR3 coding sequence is TGCGCCAGCAGCTGGACTAGCGGAGCCGAGTATGAGCAGTTCTTC. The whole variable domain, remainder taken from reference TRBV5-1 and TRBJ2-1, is KAGVTQTPRYLIKTRGQQVTLSCSPISGHRSVSWYQQTPGQGLQFLFEYFSETQRNKGNFPGRFSGRQFSNSRSEMNVSTLELGDSALYLCASSWTSGAEYEQFFGPGTRLTVL.